Below are 25 T cell receptor beta chains sequenced from a single sample in a study of T cell responses to AZD1222 COVID-19 vaccine. Clones were read by immunoSEQ multiplex PCR, and TCRdb kept only the in-frame ones, dropping some. The table shows 75,000 to 95,000 clones, with around 93% occurring only once. Sequenced here: peripheral blood, sampled 28 days after the second AZD1222 dose. The receptors come from an adult who received the AZD1222 COVID-19 vaccine.

The chain has TRBV28 and TRBJ2-7, with TRBD2 identical over 7 bases. Germline CDR1 reads MDHEN; CDR2 reads SYDVKM. The CDR3 is made up of 14 amino acids. With V trimmed by 5 bases and J by 2 bases, 6 bases remained unmatched. Here the CDR3 DNA reads TGTGCCAGCAGTCCGGGGCTAGCGGCCTACGAGCAGTACTTC. Translated: CASSPGLAAYEQYF.

The rearrangement joins TRBV24-1 to TRBJ2-2; D is unclear. This CDR3 region has 12 residues. The V gene's germline CDR1 is KGHDR and CDR2 SFDVKD. V lost 8 bases, J lost 1 base, and 4 bases lay in between. This CDR3 is CATNENTGELFF. CDR3 nucleotides: TGTGCCACCAACGAGAACACCGGGGAGCTGTTTTTT.

The rearrangement links TRBV19 to TRBJ1-2; possible D gene TRBD1, 5 bases. Germline V gene data show CDR1 as LNHDA and CDR2 as SQIVND (reference sequence). Trimming left V 4 bases short and J 1 base short, with 13 bases between. The CDR3 covers 15 residues. The CDR3 nucleotides read TGTGCCAGTAGTACCGCCGGGACTCTTAACTATGGCTACACCTTC. Translation: CASSTAGTLNYGYTF.

This rearrangement joins TRBV10-3 to TRBJ2-4; 7 bases agree with TRBD1. CDR1 is ENHRY and CDR2 is SYGVKD in the germline V gene. This CDR3 has 17 residues. V dropped 6 bases and J dropped 3; count of bases not matched to a gene: 14. CDR3 nucleotides: TGTGCCATCAGCACAAGGGGGCAGGGTGAAGGCAAAAACATTCAGTACTTC. The encoded protein is CAISTRGQGEGKNIQYF.

The chain uses TRBV9 and TRBJ2-1; a weak D match, TRBD2 (5 bases). The germline V gene encodes CDR1 SGDLS and CDR2 YYNGEE. The CDR3 totals 15 residues. The V end lost 0 bases, the J end lost 8 bases, and 15 bases lay between the germline ends. The CDR3 DNA reads as TGTGCCAGCAGCGTAGGAGGGCACCCGAGTGATGAGCAGTTCTTC. It codes for CASSVGGHPSDEQFF.

DNA of the CDR3: TGTGCCAGCAGCTTGTTACTATTCGAGCAGTACTTC. This sequence encodes CASSLLLFEQYF. The chain recombines TRBV5-6 with TRBJ2-7; D is undetermined. V shed 1 base and J shed 6 bases, with 8 bases lying between them. CDR3 length: 12 amino acids. Germline V gene sequence: CDR1 SGHDT, CDR2 YYEEEE.

This chain joins TRBV19 and TRBJ1-6, with 8 bases aligning to TRBD1. The CDR3 runs to 19 residues. Germline CDR1 reads LNHDA; CDR2 reads SQIVND (reference sequence). Trimming removed 5 bases from V and 1 base from J; junction bases left unmatched: 13. Written as DNA, the CDR3 is TGTGCCAGTAGTCCGCGGGCCGACAGGGGTGCGTCCTATAATTCACCCCTCCACTTT. Encoded protein: CASSPRADRGASYNSPLHF.

This sequence joins TRBV19 and TRBJ2-2; 12 bases map to TRBD2. Germline lookup yields CDR1 LNHDA and CDR2 SQIVND (reference sequence). J lost 5 bases, V lost 7 bases, and 17 bases had no gene match. CDR3 length equals 19 residues. The CDR3 bases are TGTGCCAGTACCCCTCCCTTGGGACTAGCGGGCTTATATACCGGGGAGCTGTTTTTT. Translation gives CASTPPLGLAGLYTGELFF.

The rearrangement links TRBV5-1 to TRBJ2-5, with D possibly TRBD2 on 6 matching bases. CDR1 and CDR2 (germline): SGHRS, YFSETQ. CDR3 size: 15 residues. Trimming took 4 bases from V and 2 from J, leaving 15 bases between them. Here the CDR3 DNA reads TGCGCCAGCAGCCCGCGGGACGGACGACAAGAGACCCAGTACTTC. Translated: CASSPRDGRQETQYF.

The gene calls are TRBV19 and TRBJ2-1, with TRBD2 matching 15 bases. The CDR3 totals 16 residues. V lost 5 bases, J lost 9 bases, and 8 bases stayed unmatched. Germline CDR1 and CDR2: LNHDA and SQIVND (reference sequence). For the CDR3, the DNA is TGTGCCAGTAGTTTCCGGACTAGCGGGAGGGCGCCTGAGCAGTTCTTC. Protein sequence: CASSFRTSGRAPEQFF.

The chain couples TRBV29-1 to TRBJ2-1; D unresolved. The CDR3 is 10 amino acids. V was clipped by 4 bases and J by 14 bases, with 12 bases between them. CDR1 is SQVTM, CDR2 ANQGSEA, per germline. CDR3 residues: CSVVGSAEFF. CDR3 nucleotide sequence: TGCAGCGTTGTAGGGTCCGCAGAGTTCTTC.

This clone was detected a few times. The chain links TRBV28 to TRBJ1-1; 9 bases map to TRBD1. Germline V gives CDR1 MDHEN, CDR2 SYDVKM. CDR3 length equals 13 residues. The V segment lost 5 bases and the J segment 12 bases; nucleotides outside the gene matches: 10. The CDR3 spells CASSRTGDATTFF. The DNA for the CDR3 is TGTGCCAGCAGTAGGACAGGGGACGCGACTACTTTCTTT.

This CDR3 reads CASSPTPGGELFF. CDR3 coding DNA: TGTGCCAGCAGTCCAACGCCGGGCGGGGAGCTGTTTTTT. V gene TRBV28 combines with J gene TRBJ2-2; D remains unclear. This CDR3 has 13 amino acids. V lost 5 bases to trimming and J lost 7 bases, with 11 bases between them. Germline V gene lookup returns CDR1 MDHEN and CDR2 SYDVKM.

The rearrangement uses TRBV30 and TRBJ2-5, with 13 bases fitting TRBD2. Germline V gene lookup returns CDR1 GTSNPN and CDR2 SVGIG (reference sequence). The ends lost 5 bases at V and 5 bases at J; junction bases unmatched: 20. This CDR3 contains 19 residues. The DNA of the CDR3 is TGTGCCTGGGGTCGATCCCAGTACGAAGGACTAGCGGGAGTTGAGACCCAGTACTTC. It specifies CAWGRSQYEGLAGVETQYF.

This chain links TRBV28 with TRBJ2-7; no definite D call. In germline, CDR1 is MDHEN, CDR2 SYDVKM. The CDR3 extends over 15 amino acids. Between the trimmed V and J ends, which lost 3 bases and 0 bases, there was a span of 12 bases. CDR3 nucleotide sequence: TGTGCCAGCAGTTTTTCTAGACTGAGCTCCTACGAGCAGTACTTC. It yields the protein CASSFSRLSSYEQYF.

The chain recombines TRBV3-1 (or the pseudogene TRBV3-2) with TRBJ1-4, with D uncertain. Trimming shortened V by 0 bases and J by 5 bases, and 7 bases separated the two germline ends. Germline assignment: CDR1 LGHDT and CDR2 YNNKEL (reference sequence). This CDR3 contains 14 residues. The CDR3 is CASSQDTRNEKLFF. In DNA form, the CDR3 reads TGTGCCAGCAGCCAAGATACGAGGAATGAAAAACTGTTTTTT.

This chain uses TRBV11-3 with TRBJ2-3; D unclear. The V end lost 1 base, the J end lost 1 base, and 9 bases lay between the germline ends. The CDR3 runs to 15 residues. The V gene's germline CDR1 is SGHNT and CDR2 YENEEA. The CDR3 region has the DNA TGTGCCAGCAGCTTAGGAGGTCCTCGCACAGATACGCAGTATTTT. It specifies CASSLGGPRTDTQYF.

This clone was seen a few times. The chain joins TRBV24-1 to TRBJ2-1; maybe TRBD2 (6 bases). This CDR3 contains 15 residues. Germline V gene data show CDR1 as KGHDR and CDR2 as SFDVKD. The V and J ends lost 5 bases and 4 bases respectively, with 14 bases between them. In DNA, the CDR3 is TGTGCCACCAGTGGCGGTAGCGGAGCATACAATGAGCAGTTCTTC. Amino acids: CATSGGSGAYNEQFF.

V and J are TRBV6-6 and TRBJ2-7, with 9 nucleotides matching TRBD1. Germline CDR1 reads MNHNY; CDR2 reads SVGAGI (reference sequence). CDR3 size: 15 residues. J was trimmed by 2 bases and V by 5 bases; bases with no gene match: 7. CDR3 amino acids: CASSSGQGLTYEQYF. The CDR3 DNA is TGTGCCAGCAGTAGTGGACAGGGGCTAACCTACGAGCAGTACTTC.

As for this clone: Mismatch with germline at one junction end may stem from a read error. The chain couples TRBV20-1 to TRBJ2-1, with D uncertain. The CDR3 sequence is 11 residues long. The V gene's germline CDR1 is DFQATT and CDR2 SNEGSKA (reference sequence). CDR3 sequence: CSARDTNGQFF. The CDR3 DNA sequence: TGCAGTGCTAGAGACACAAATGGGCAGTTCTTC.

This clone appeared once. The chain links TRBV19 to TRBJ1-6; possible D gene TRBD1, 5 bases. Trimming took off 4 bases at V and 8 bases at J, with 18 bases between the two ends. Germline V gene lookup returns CDR1 LNHDA and CDR2 SQIVND (reference sequence). The CDR3 loop spans 16 amino acids. The CDR3 DNA follows: TGTGCCAGTAGTAAACGAGCAGGGATAGGGGATTCACCCCTCCACTTT. Translated: CASSKRAGIGDSPLHF. Supplemented by reference TRBV19 and TRBJ1-6, the full variable domain reads DGGITQSPKYLFRKEGQNVTLSCEQNLNHDAMYWYRQDPGQGLRLIYYSQIVNDFQKGDIAEGYSVSREKKESFPLTVTSAQKNPTAFYLCASSKRAGIGDSPLHFGNGTRLTVT.

The chain employs TRBV5-1 and TRBJ2-7; 7 bases match TRBD1. The CDR3 runs to 15 residues. Trimming took 0 bases from V and 0 from J; bases not matched to a gene: 3. The germline CDR1 and CDR2 sequences are SGHRS and YFSETQ. The CDR3 nucleotides are TGCGCCAGCAGCTTGGGGGGGACAGCCTCCTACGAGCAGTACTTC. This codes for CASSLGGTASYEQYF.

This rearrangement joins TRBV27 to TRBJ2-7; 8 positions agree with TRBD2. CDR1 is MNHEY, CDR2 SMNVEV, per germline (reference sequence). V lost 5 bases and J lost 2; bases outside the gene matches: 11. The CDR3 is made up of 16 amino acids. The CDR3 DNA is TGTGCCAGCAGTCTCAAGTCGGCGGGAGGTACCTACGAGCAGTACTTC. This sequence encodes CASSLKSAGGTYEQYF.

The V and J genes are TRBV28 and TRBJ2-7; D unclear. The CDR3 totals 14 residues. The V gene's germline CDR1 is MDHEN and CDR2 SYDVKM. The germline V and J ends were trimmed by 5 bases and 3 bases, with 14 bases remaining between them. As DNA, the CDR3 is TGTGCCAGCAGTACGACCGAAAGTAACTACGAGCAGTACTTC. Amino acids: CASSTTESNYEQYF.

The chain uses TRBV28 and TRBJ2-7; TRBD1 aligns across 8 bases. CDR3 size: 15 residues. Per the germline V gene, CDR1 is MDHEN and CDR2 is SYDVKM. V dropped 10 bases and J dropped 9; count of bases not matched to a gene: 20. The CDR3 spells CATGEAGGAGFGQYF. The CDR3 DNA is TGTGCCACCGGCGAAGCAGGGGGCGCGGGGTTCGGGCAGTACTTC.